These T cell receptor beta chains were read from a single sample in a study of blood T cell repertoires in COVID-19. Sequencing used immunoSEQ multiplex PCR; TCRdb keeps in-frame clones, though not all of them. Seen here are 150,000 to 200,000 clones, roughly four fifths observed once, and the top ten hold 11%. The source material was peripheral blood. The origin of the receptors is a human donor in a cohort sampled during active COVID-19. CDR3s include the opening cysteine and the closing phenylalanine or tryptophan. A D gene is named only where the DNA matches it firmly. Size values are once, few and many counts, or a class for expanded clones, and some rows have none.

clone size: -; V gene: TRBV5-1; J gene: TRBJ2-5; D gene: TRBD1; CDR3 protein: CASSGDRGRKTQYF; CDR3 DNA: TGCGCCAGCAGCGGCGACAGGGGGAGGAAGACCCAGTACTTC
clone size: few; V gene: TRBV9; J gene: TRBJ1-1; D gene: -; CDR3 protein: CASSPSGASGEAFF; CDR3 DNA: TGTGCCAGCAGCCCAAGCGGGGCCAGCGGTGAAGCTTTCTTT
clone size: -; V gene: TRBV16; J gene: TRBJ1-5; D gene: TRBD1; CDR3 protein: CASSQLDRQGNQPQHF; CDR3 DNA: TGTGCCAGCAGCCAACTGGACAGGCAGGGCAATCAGCCCCAGCATTTT
clone size: -; V gene: TRBV6-2/TRBV6-3; J gene: TRBJ2-2; D gene: TRBD2; CDR3 protein: CASSLTSSNTGELFF; CDR3 DNA: TGTGCCAGCAGCCTGACTAGCTCGAACACCGGGGAGCTGTTTTTT
clone size: -; V gene: TRBV25-1; J gene: TRBJ2-7; D gene: TRBD1; CDR3 protein: CASSGTGLFEQYF; CDR3 DNA: TGTGCCAGCAGTGGGACAGGGCTCTTTGAGCAGTACTTC
clone size: -; V gene: TRBV3-1/TRBV3-2; J gene: TRBJ2-7; D gene: TRBD2; CDR3 protein: CASSQARLAGGPISYEQYF; CDR3 DNA: TGTGCCAGCAGCCAAGCAAGGCTAGCGGGAGGGCCGATCTCCTACGAGCAGTACTTC
clone size: -; V gene: TRBV27; J gene: TRBJ2-2; D gene: -; CDR3 protein: CASRDWDTNSGELFF; CDR3 DNA: TGTGCCAGCAGGGACTGGGACACAAATTCGGGGGAGCTGTTTTTT
clone size: -; V gene: TRBV27; J gene: TRBJ2-6; D gene: -; CDR3 protein: CASSLVAGANVLTF; CDR3 DNA: TGTGCCAGCAGTTTAGTCGCTGGGGCCAACGTCCTGACTTTC
clone size: many; V gene: TRBV6-1; J gene: TRBJ2-1; D gene: -; CDR3 protein: CASSDTGGAYNEQFF; CDR3 DNA: TGTGCCAGCAGTGATACAGGGGGGGCCTACAATGAGCAGTTCTTC
clone size: -; V gene: TRBV19; J gene: TRBJ2-3; D gene: TRBD2; CDR3 protein: CASRLAGVESDTQYF; CDR3 DNA: TGTGCCAGTAGACTAGCGGGGGTGGAATCAGATACGCAGTATTTT
clone size: -; V gene: TRBV11-2; J gene: TRBJ2-5; D gene: -; CDR3 protein: CASSLGARDRPKETQYF; CDR3 DNA: TGTGCCAGCAGCTTAGGGGCCAGGGATCGACCAAAGGAGACCCAGTACTTC
clone size: -; V gene: TRBV12-5; J gene: TRBJ1-5; D gene: -; CDR3 protein: CASAASWAGVGQPQHF; CDR3 DNA: TGTGCTAGTGCCGCCTCCTGGGCAGGGGTGGGGCAGCCCCAGCATTTT
clone size: -; V gene: TRBV18; J gene: TRBJ1-2; D gene: -; CDR3 protein: CASSPEQDFYGYTF; CDR3 DNA: TGTGCCAGCTCACCAGAACAGGATTTCTATGGCTACACCTTC
clone size: -; V gene: TRBV6-2/TRBV6-3; J gene: TRBJ1-4; D gene: -; CDR3 protein: CASSSGATNEKLFF; CDR3 DNA: TGTGCCAGCAGTTCAGGCGCAACTAATGAAAAACTGTTTTTT
clone size: -; V gene: TRBV27; J gene: TRBJ2-7; D gene: TRBD1; CDR3 protein: CASRRQGTGSYEQYF; CDR3 DNA: TGTGCCAGCCGACGACAGGGGACAGGGTCCTACGAGCAGTACTTC
clone size: -; V gene: TRBV10-3; J gene: TRBJ2-1; D gene: TRBD1; CDR3 protein: CAISVGVVGTVEQFF; CDR3 DNA: TGTGCCATCAGTGTGGGAGTGGTGGGGACAGTTGAGCAGTTCTTC
clone size: -; V gene: TRBV27; J gene: TRBJ1-2; D gene: -; CDR3 protein: CASTQGLGYGYTF; CDR3 DNA: TGTGCCAGCACCCAGGGGCTCGGCTATGGCTACACCTTC
clone size: -; V gene: TRBV27; J gene: TRBJ2-3; D gene: -; CDR3 protein: CASSLRTRVDTQYF; CDR3 DNA: TGTGCCAGCAGTTTACGAACTCGAGTAGATACGCAGTATTTT
clone size: -; V gene: TRBV7-8; J gene: TRBJ1-2; D gene: -; CDR3 protein: CASSSIGGMDYGYTF; CDR3 DNA: TGTGCCAGCAGCTCAATCGGGGGGATGGACTATGGCTACACCTTC
clone size: -; V gene: TRBV6-6; J gene: TRBJ2-5; D gene: TRBD1; CDR3 protein: CASSRKGTEVQETQYF; CDR3 DNA: TGTGCCAGCAGTCGTAAAGGGACAGAAGTTCAAGAGACCCAGTACTTC
clone size: -; V gene: TRBV18; J gene: TRBJ2-7; D gene: TRBD2; CDR3 protein: CASSPYSGKDEQYF; CDR3 DNA: TGTGCCAGCTCACCATATAGCGGGAAGGACGAGCAGTACTTC
clone size: -; V gene: TRBV28; J gene: TRBJ1-1; D gene: TRBD1; CDR3 protein: CASSIGQGNTEAFF; CDR3 DNA: TGTGCCAGCAGTATCGGACAGGGGAACACTGAAGCTTTCTTT
clone size: -; V gene: TRBV5-6; J gene: TRBJ1-1; D gene: -; CDR3 protein: CASSPVGAAEAFF; CDR3 DNA: TGTGCCAGCAGCCCCGTGGGGGCAGCTGAAGCTTTCTTT
clone size: once; V gene: TRBV27; J gene: TRBJ1-2; D gene: TRBD1; CDR3 protein: CASSDRGRRYGYTF; CDR3 DNA: TGTGCCAGCAGCGACAGGGGGCGTAGATATGGCTACACCTTC
clone size: medium-sized; V gene: TRBV13; J gene: TRBJ1-1; D gene: -; CDR3 protein: CASSPGGDGNTEAFF; CDR3 DNA: TGTGCCAGCAGCCCTGGGGGGGATGGGAACACTGAAGCTTTCTTT
clone size: once; V gene: TRBV10-3; J gene: TRBJ2-1; D gene: TRBD1; CDR3 protein: CAIRLSDRSSYNEQFF; CDR3 DNA: TGTGCCATCAGACTATCGGACAGGAGCTCCTACAATGAGCAGTTCTTC
clone size: once; V gene: TRBV3-1/TRBV3-2; J gene: TRBJ2-5; D gene: -; CDR3 protein: CASSQDEGLRETQYF; CDR3 DNA: TGTGCCAGCAGCCAAGATGAGGGACTCCGGGAGACCCAGTACTTC
clone size: -; V gene: TRBV19; J gene: TRBJ2-3; D gene: TRBD1; CDR3 protein: CASSIGRDSPYTQYF; CDR3 DNA: TGTGCCAGTAGTATAGGACGGGACAGTCCCTATACGCAGTATTTT
clone size: -; V gene: TRBV10-1; J gene: TRBJ1-1; D gene: TRBD1; CDR3 protein: CASSELGQGATEAFF; CDR3 DNA: TGCGCCAGCAGTGAATTGGGACAGGGGGCCACTGAAGCTTTCTTT
clone size: -; V gene: TRBV14; J gene: TRBJ2-7; D gene: -; CDR3 protein: CASSPPSSYEQYF; CDR3 DNA: TGTGCCAGCAGCCCGCCGAGCTCCTACGAGCAGTACTTC
clone size: -; V gene: TRBV6-5; J gene: TRBJ1-2; D gene: TRBD1; CDR3 protein: CASTDRQGRYGYTF; CDR3 DNA: TGTGCCAGCACAGATAGACAGGGCCGATATGGCTACACCTTC
clone size: -; V gene: TRBV29-1; J gene: TRBJ1-2; D gene: -; CDR3 protein: CSVEGQGDGYTF; CDR3 DNA: TGCAGCGTTGAGGGTCAAGGGGATGGCTACACCTTC
clone size: -; V gene: TRBV3-1/TRBV3-2; J gene: TRBJ1-2; D gene: -; CDR3 protein: CASSQEEAYGYTF; CDR3 DNA: TGTGCCAGCAGCCAAGAGGAGGCCTATGGCTACACCTTC
clone size: -; V gene: TRBV4-3; J gene: TRBJ2-7; D gene: TRBD1; CDR3 protein: CASSQGRTGIYEQYF; CDR3 DNA: TGCGCCAGCAGCCAAGGACGGACAGGGATTTACGAGCAGTACTTC
clone size: -; V gene: TRBV27; J gene: TRBJ1-2; D gene: -; CDR3 protein: CASSFRGGYGYTF; CDR3 DNA: TGTGCCAGCAGCTTCAGGGGCGGCTATGGCTACACCTTC
clone size: -; V gene: TRBV2; J gene: TRBJ2-2; D gene: -; CDR3 protein: CASGHANTGELFF; CDR3 DNA: TGTGCCAGCGGACACGCGAACACCGGGGAGCTGTTTTTT
clone size: once; V gene: TRBV7-2; J gene: TRBJ2-7; D gene: -; CDR3 protein: CASAQERLSSYEQYF; CDR3 DNA: TGTGCCAGCGCCCAGGAGCGGCTGAGCTCCTACGAGCAGTACTTC
clone size: -; V gene: TRBV5-1; J gene: TRBJ2-7; D gene: -; CDR3 protein: CASSLAGEDYEQYF; CDR3 DNA: TGCGCCAGCAGCTTGGCTGGGGAGGACTACGAGCAGTACTTC
clone size: once; V gene: TRBV7-9; J gene: TRBJ1-1; D gene: -; CDR3 protein: CASSLQGNTEAFF; CDR3 DNA: TGTGCCAGCAGCTTGCAGGGAAACACTGAAGCTTTCTTT
clone size: -; V gene: TRBV6-2/TRBV6-3; J gene: TRBJ2-7; D gene: TRBD2; CDR3 protein: CASSYSRLAGVGYEQYF; CDR3 DNA: TGTGCCAGCAGTTACTCAAGACTAGCGGGAGTCGGGTACGAGCAGTACTTC
clone size: -; V gene: TRBV9; J gene: TRBJ2-1; D gene: TRBD2; CDR3 protein: CASSIGLAGTNEQFF; CDR3 DNA: TGTGCCAGCAGTATCGGACTAGCGGGGACCAATGAGCAGTTCTTC
clone size: -; V gene: TRBV6-2/TRBV6-3; J gene: TRBJ2-2; D gene: -; CDR3 protein: CASSYSKGTPNTGELFF; CDR3 DNA: TGTGCCAGCAGTTACTCGAAGGGGACTCCGAACACCGGGGAGCTGTTTTTT
clone size: -; V gene: TRBV20-1; J gene: TRBJ1-1; D gene: -; CDR3 protein: CSASQTFF; CDR3 DNA: TGCAGTGCTAGTCAAACTTTCTTT
clone size: -; V gene: TRBV10-2; J gene: TRBJ2-4; D gene: -; CDR3 protein: CASRAPEIAKNIQYF; CDR3 DNA: TGCGCCAGCAGAGCGCCGGAGATAGCCAAAAACATTCAGTACTTC
clone size: once; V gene: TRBV19; J gene: TRBJ1-2; D gene: TRBD1; CDR3 protein: CASSPGSGGGTYGYTF; CDR3 DNA: TGTGCCAGTAGCCCGGGGTCAGGGGGCGGAACCTATGGCTACACCTTC
clone size: -; V gene: TRBV5-1; J gene: TRBJ1-6; D gene: TRBD1; CDR3 protein: CASSPQGTGVSPLHF; CDR3 DNA: TGCGCCAGCAGCCCGCAGGGGACAGGGGTTTCACCCCTCCACTTT
clone size: once; V gene: TRBV30; J gene: TRBJ2-7; D gene: -; CDR3 protein: CAWERTSYEQYF; CDR3 DNA: TGTGCCTGGGAGCGGACTTCCTACGAGCAGTACTTC
clone size: -; V gene: TRBV15; J gene: TRBJ1-5; D gene: -; CDR3 protein: CATSRDLNQPQHF; CDR3 DNA: TGTGCCACCAGCAGAGACCTAAATCAGCCCCAGCATTTT
clone size: -; V gene: TRBV3-1/TRBV3-2; J gene: TRBJ1-6; D gene: -; CDR3 protein: CASSHPRFGYNSPLHF; CDR3 DNA: TGTGCCAGCAGCCATCCCAGGTTCGGATATAATTCACCCCTCCACTTT
clone size: -; V gene: TRBV23-1; J gene: TRBJ2-5; D gene: TRBD1; CDR3 protein: CASSRLRGTAMYQETQYF; CDR3 DNA: TGCGCCAGCAGTCGACTCCGAGGGACAGCGATGTACCAAGAGACCCAGTACTTC
clone size: many; V gene: TRBV7-2; J gene: TRBJ1-6; D gene: -; CDR3 protein: CASSLSPGAGSPLHF; CDR3 DNA: TGTGCCAGCAGCTTGTCCCCAGGCGCCGGTTCACCCCTCCACTTT
clone size: -; V gene: TRBV10-1; J gene: TRBJ2-3; D gene: -; CDR3 protein: CASSESRGGGDTQYF; CDR3 DNA: TGCGCCAGCAGTGAGTCGAGGGGGGGAGGAGATACGCAGTATTTT
clone size: -; V gene: TRBV6-5; J gene: TRBJ1-2; D gene: -; CDR3 protein: CASSGGGTYYGYTF; CDR3 DNA: TGTGCCAGCAGCGGCGGCGGAACCTATTATGGCTACACCTTC
clone size: -; V gene: TRBV28; J gene: TRBJ1-6; D gene: -; CDR3 protein: CASSQTSGLFNSPLHF; CDR3 DNA: TGTGCCAGCAGTCAAACATCAGGCCTATTTAATTCACCCCTCCACTTT
clone size: once; V gene: TRBV9; J gene: TRBJ1-1; D gene: -; CDR3 protein: CASSVDGVEAFF; CDR3 DNA: TGTGCCAGCAGCGTAGACGGGGTTGAAGCTTTCTTT
clone size: -; V gene: TRBV19; J gene: TRBJ2-3; D gene: -; CDR3 protein: CASSISDTQYF; CDR3 DNA: TGTGCCAGTAGTATTAGCGATACGCAGTATTTT